The following is a T cell receptor (beta chain) sequence with its context. From germline, CDR1 is LNHDA and CDR2 SQIVND (reference sequence). The CDR3 sequence is 14 residues long. Trimming left V 5 bases short and J 11 bases short, with 21 bases between. Libraries were prepared by immunoSEQ multiplex PCR; TCRdb keeps only in-frame clonotypes and omits some of them. The sample has approximately 2.4 million clones; around 95% are singletons. The data belong to a study of shared clonotypes between healthy human individuals. The receptor's source is a man aged 18 to 30 in good health. The gene calls are TRBV19 and TRBJ1-1, with D perhaps matching TRBD1 (6 bases). Material for sequencing was naive CD4+ T cells sorted from blood. Sample subset: CD45RA+ positively selected. The CDR3 nucleotides are TGTGCCAGTAGTTCGTTCCTAGGGGGGCCGGTCGCTTTCTTT. It encodes CASSSFLGGPVAFF.